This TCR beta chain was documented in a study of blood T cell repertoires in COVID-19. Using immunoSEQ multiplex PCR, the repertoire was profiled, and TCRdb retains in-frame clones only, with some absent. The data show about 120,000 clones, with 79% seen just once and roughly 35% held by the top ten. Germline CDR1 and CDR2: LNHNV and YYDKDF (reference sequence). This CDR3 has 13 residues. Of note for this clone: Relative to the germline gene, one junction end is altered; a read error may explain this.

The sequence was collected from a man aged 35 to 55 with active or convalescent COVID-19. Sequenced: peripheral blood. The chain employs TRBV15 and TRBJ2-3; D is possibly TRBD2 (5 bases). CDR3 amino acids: CATTRAGTDTQYF. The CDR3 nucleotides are TGTGCCACCACCCGCGCGGGCACAGATACACAGTATTTT.